The 31 T cell receptor beta chains listed next were all sequenced from one sample in a study of blood T cells in healthy people across ages. Combining a sample-barcoded 5' primer with a J-beta primer mix, a second PCR ran for about 7 to 12 cycles. MiXCR, applied by TCRdb to the 5' RACE reads, yields one record per CDR3 protein. The sample carries about 1.4 million distinct CDR3 sequences, roughly 60% recorded once. Sequencing used blood. The origin of the receptors is a man between 18 and 29 years old in good health.

The V call is TRBV6-2 or TRBV6-3, the J call TRBJ1-2; D gene ambiguous. CDR3 length: 14 amino acids. Trimming removed 8 bases from V and 4 bases from J, with 17 bases in between. The germline gives CDR1 MNHEY, CDR2 SVGEGT. Written as DNA, the CDR3 is TGTGCCAGCGGAAGCCACCGGGATGTCTATGGCTACACCTTC. Protein product: CASGSHRDVYGYTF.

This chain links TRBV20-1 with TRBJ2-3; D ambiguous. V was trimmed by 3 bases and J by 0 bases, leaving 7 bases between them. CDR1 and CDR2 (germline): DFQATT, SNEGSKA (reference sequence). The CDR3 has 13 residues. The CDR3 is CSASLGSTDTQYF. The CDR3 nucleotides are TGCAGTGCTAGTTTGGGGAGCACAGATACGCAGTATTTT.

The CDR3 sequence: CASSGAAGRGNTIYF. In DNA, the CDR3 is TGTGCCAGCAGCGGAGCGGCGGGACGTGGAAACACCATATATTTT. V and J are TRBV9 and TRBJ1-3; a possible D gene is TRBD1 (5 bases). Trimming removed 3 bases from V and 3 bases from J, with 13 bases in between. There are 15 residues in the CDR3. Germline V gene data show CDR1 as SGDLS and CDR2 as YYNGEE.

The V gene is TRBV25-1, the J gene TRBJ2-3; TRBD2 might be the D (6 bases). This CDR3 comprises 14 residues. V was pared by 8 bases and J by 5 bases, with 17 bases between. CDR1 MGHDK and CDR2 SYGVNS come from the germline V gene. This CDR3 is CASARAMGGDTQYF. CDR3 DNA: TGTGCCAGCGCTAGGGCGATGGGGGGAGATACGCAGTATTTT.

V is TRBV7-2 and J is TRBJ1-2; 7 bases align to TRBD1. V shed 6 bases, J shed 9 bases, and the junction held 10 bases outside the gene matches. This CDR3 spans 13 amino acids. Per germline, CDR1 SGHTA and CDR2 FQGNSA. The CDR3 nucleotides read TGTGCCAGCAGTCCTGACAGGGCCGGGAGCTACACCTTC. Its translation is CASSPDRAGSYTF.

Notes on this clonotype: A single base separates this from a much larger clone, so it may be a read error. V gene TRBV7-2 combines with J gene TRBJ2-7, with D possibly matching TRBD1 (6 bases). The V end lost 0 bases, the J end lost 7 bases, and 22 bases lay between the germline ends. Germline loops: CDR1 SGHTA, CDR2 FQGNSA. The CDR3 contains 17 residues. Here the CDR3 DNA reads TGTGCCAGCAGCTTAGCAGGGGCTGTAGGGGGAAACAATGAGCAGTACTTC. Amino acids: CASSLAGAVGGNNEQYF.

This clonotype has only a few counts. The chain joins TRBV5-1 to TRBJ1-4; no definite D call. This CDR3 is built from 14 residues. V lost 4 bases and J 5 bases, leaving 12 bases between the germline ends. CDR1 and CDR2 from the germline V gene are SGHRS and YFSETQ. The DNA for the CDR3 is TGCGCCAGCAGCCCCCCCGGGTCAAATGAAAAACTGTTTTTT. Its protein is CASSPPGSNEKLFF. Full variable domain (missing parts from reference TRBV5-1 and TRBJ1-4): KAGVTQTPRYLIKTRGQQVTLSCSPISGHRSVSWYQQTPGQGLQFLFEYFSETQRNKGNFPGRFSGRQFSNSRSEMNVSTLELGDSALYLCASSPPGSNEKLFFGSGTQLSVL.

This sequence joins TRBV4-3 and TRBJ2-7, with 7 bases identical to TRBD2. This CDR3 is built from 14 residues. Looked up from germline, CDR1 is LGHNA and CDR2 is YSLEER. Trimming removed 0 bases from V and 7 bases from J; junction bases left unmatched: 6. CDR3 nucleotide sequence: TGCGCCAGCAGCCAAGATGGGACTATTAATGAGCAGTACTTC. It translates to CASSQDGTINEQYF.

The chain joins TRBV4-1 to TRBJ2-6; unclear D gene. The V gene's germline CDR1 is MGHRA and CDR2 YSYEKL. This CDR3 is built from 16 residues. V lost 0 bases, J lost 2 bases, and 8 bases lay in between. CDR3 residues: CASSQEPTTGANVLTF. The DNA for the CDR3 is TGCGCCAGCAGCCAAGAACCCACGACTGGGGCCAACGTCCTGACTTTC.

In this sample, this clonotype turned up a few times. J is TRBJ2-1 and V is TRBV4-1; 8 nucleotides line up with TRBD1. Germline assignment: CDR1 MGHRA and CDR2 YSYEKL. Trimming removed 5 bases from V and 2 bases from J; junction bases left unmatched: 5. The CDR3 is 15 residues long. The CDR3 loop reads CASSYGQGTYNEQFF. The CDR3 DNA reads TGCGCCAGCAGCTACGGACAGGGCACCTACAATGAGCAGTTCTTC.

The gene calls are TRBV7-9 and TRBJ2-1; 8 bases map to TRBD1. Trimming took 5 bases from V and 8 from J; bases not matched to a gene: 8. Germline V gene lookup returns CDR1 SEHNR and CDR2 FQNEAQ (reference sequence). This CDR3 has 14 residues. CDR3 in amino acids: CASSPSGQADEQFF. CDR3 in DNA: TGTGCCAGCAGCCCTTCGGGACAGGCAGATGAGCAGTTCTTC.

The chain employs TRBV7-9 and TRBJ1-2, with a tentative D call TRBD1 (5 bases). This CDR3 contains 15 residues. V lost 0 bases to trimming and J lost 8 bases, with 16 bases between them. Germline-derived CDR1 and CDR2 are SEHNR and FQNEAQ (reference sequence). CDR3 bases: TGTGCCAGCAGCTTAGCCACGGAGAGGGGTTCGGGCTACACCTTC. Its protein product is CASSLATERGSGYTF.

This clonotype appeared a few times. V usage is TRBV20-1 and J usage is TRBJ2-5, with TRBD2 identical over 10 bases. J was trimmed by 4 bases and V by 2 bases; bases with no gene match: 4. CDR3 size: 14 residues. Per the germline V gene, CDR1 is DFQATT and CDR2 is SNEGSKA (reference sequence). The CDR3 reads CSARRLAGAETQYF. The CDR3 DNA sequence: TGCAGTGCTAGAAGGCTAGCGGGAGCAGAGACCCAGTACTTC.

J is TRBJ2-7 and V is TRBV4-3; D is undetermined. V dropped 2 bases and J dropped 0 bases, with 17 bases sitting between them. Germline V gives CDR1 LGHNA, CDR2 YSLEER. There are 17 residues in the CDR3. This CDR3 reads CASSQTWRLGFSYEQYF. CDR3 nucleotide sequence: TGCGCCAGCAGCCAAACATGGAGACTTGGGTTCTCCTACGAGCAGTACTTC.

This clonotype has only a few counts. This rearrangement joins TRBV4-1 to TRBJ2-3; no reliable D call. Germline V lookup: CDR1 MGHRA, CDR2 YSYEKL. The V and J ends lost 3 bases and 8 bases respectively, with 12 bases between them. This CDR3 spans 13 amino acids. CDR3 DNA sequence: TGCGCCAGCAGCCAGGAAAGCAGAACTACGCAGTATTTT. As protein: CASSQESRTTQYF.

The genes are TRBV4-1 and TRBJ2-3, with 11 bases matching TRBD2. Germline V gene lookup returns CDR1 MGHRA and CDR2 YSYEKL. There are 18 residues in the CDR3. J lost 0 bases, V lost 8 bases, and 13 bases had no gene match. CDR3 in amino acids: CASHSGISGGVSTDTQYF. The CDR3 region has the DNA TGCGCCAGCCACTCGGGTATTAGCGGGGGGGTAAGCACAGATACGCAGTATTTT.

This clonotype has just a few counts. The chain uses TRBV4-1 and TRBJ2-5; maybe TRBD2 (5 bases). V was clipped by 0 bases and J by 1 base, with 12 bases between them. This CDR3 spans 16 amino acids. Germline V gives CDR1 MGHRA, CDR2 YSYEKL. The CDR3 is CASSQEEAAFQETQYF. DNA of the CDR3: TGCGCCAGCAGCCAAGAGGAGGCGGCCTTCCAAGAGACCCAGTACTTC.

The chain links TRBV4-1 to TRBJ2-7; D call uncertain. The germline CDR1 and CDR2 sequences are MGHRA and YSYEKL. With 3 bases removed from V and 1 base from J, the gap between germline ends came to 19 bases. The length of the CDR3 is 17 residues. The CDR3: CASSQLDMGLSSYEQYF. The CDR3 DNA follows: TGCGCCAGCAGCCAGTTAGACATGGGATTAAGTTCCTACGAGCAGTACTTC.

The rearrangement joins TRBV20-1 to TRBJ2-2, with TRBD2 as a possible D gene (6 bases). This CDR3 has 15 amino acids. From germline, CDR1 is DFQATT and CDR2 SNEGSKA (reference sequence). Trimming removed 0 bases from V and 0 bases from J, with 8 bases in between. The CDR3 DNA is TGCAGTGCTAGAGATGAGCGGGCGAACACCGGGGAGCTGTTTTTT. It translates to CSARDERANTGELFF.

V is TRBV6-2 or TRBV6-3 and J is TRBJ2-7; TRBD1 agrees at 11 bases. J was trimmed by 3 bases and V by 10 bases; bases with no gene match: 14. The CDR3 totals 16 residues. Per the germline V gene, CDR1 is MNHEY and CDR2 is SVGEGT. CDR3 in amino acids: CATKAGQGARNYEQYF. CDR3 DNA: TGTGCCACCAAGGCCGGACAGGGGGCGCGTAACTACGAGCAGTACTTC.

The V gene is TRBV7-8, the J gene TRBJ1-1, with no clear D. Germline CDR1 and CDR2: SGHVS and FQNEAQ. This CDR3 comprises 12 residues. V was trimmed by 3 bases and J by 3 bases, leaving 5 bases between them. The CDR3 is CASSLPYTEAFF. For the CDR3, the DNA is TGTGCCAGCAGCTTGCCGTACACTGAAGCTTTCTTT.

This clonotype has only one observation. The rearrangement links TRBV6-6 to TRBJ1-2, with a tentative D call TRBD1 (6 bases). The CDR3 covers 16 residues. Trimming took off 6 bases at V and 0 bases at J, with 17 bases between the two ends. Germline loops: CDR1 MNHNY, CDR2 SVGAGI (reference sequence). CDR3 loop: CASSDFTGRTNYGYTF. As DNA, the CDR3 is TGTGCCAGCAGCGACTTTACAGGGCGTACTAACTATGGCTACACCTTC.

The V and J genes are TRBV10-3 and TRBJ2-1; a possible D gene is TRBD1 (5 bases). Trimming took 2 bases from V and 2 from J, leaving 7 bases between them. Germline values: CDR1 ENHRY, CDR2 SYGVKD. This CDR3 spans 14 amino acids. CDR3 loop: CAISEEDTYNEQFF. The CDR3 region has the DNA TGTGCCATCAGTGAGGAGGACACCTACAATGAGCAGTTCTTC.

The rearrangement links TRBV20-1 to TRBJ1-1; D call uncertain. With 2 bases removed from V and 1 base from J, the gap between germline ends came to 17 bases. The CDR3 has 16 residues. CDR1 DFQATT and CDR2 SNEGSKA come from the germline V gene (reference sequence). The CDR3 bases are TGCAGTGCTAGACCTTCTCGGGCGAAAAAGAACACTGAAGCTTTCTTT. This translates into CSARPSRAKKNTEAFF.

V and J are TRBV4-1 and TRBJ2-1; 10 bases line up with TRBD1. The V segment lost 2 bases and the J segment 2 bases; nucleotides outside the gene matches: 3. This CDR3 has 16 amino acids. Per germline, CDR1 MGHRA and CDR2 YSYEKL. The CDR3 region is CASSQTGTGAYNEQFF. The CDR3 DNA reads as TGCGCCAGCAGCCAAACCGGGACAGGGGCCTACAATGAGCAGTTCTTC.

A few counts support this clonotype. The chain recombines TRBV13 with TRBJ1-3; D unclear. V lost 3 bases, J lost 0 bases, and 3 bases lay in between. From germline, CDR1 is PRHDT and CDR2 FYEKMQ (reference sequence). The CDR3 consists of 13 residues. The CDR3 bases are TGTGCCAGCAGCTTGGACTCTGGAAACACCATATATTTT. Its protein product is CASSLDSGNTIYF.

The chain links TRBV7-2 to TRBJ2-3; 11 nucleotides align to TRBD2. Trimming removed 3 bases from V and 8 bases from J; junction bases left unmatched: 7. CDR3 length: 15 residues. Germline values: CDR1 SGHTA, CDR2 FQGNSA. CDR3 residues: CASSLDLAGGPTQYF. CDR3 sequence (DNA): TGTGCCAGCAGCTTGGACCTAGCGGGGGGCCCTACGCAGTATTTT.

The genes are TRBV5-1 and TRBJ2-5; D perhaps matches TRBD2 (5 bases). Germline values: CDR1 SGHRS, CDR2 YFSETQ. Trimming stripped 4 bases from V and 5 bases from J, with 18 bases between. The CDR3 contains 15 residues. CDR3 residues: CASSLGRRAGETQYF. CDR3 DNA sequence: TGCGCCAGCAGCCTTGGACGCCGGGCGGGTGAGACCCAGTACTTC.

This clonotype was observed a handful of times. The gene calls are TRBV6-5 and TRBJ2-7; D is perhaps TRBD1 (5 bases). The germline gives CDR1 MNHEY, CDR2 SVGAGI. Trimming removed 2 bases at V and 3 bases at J, with 14 bases between. CDR3 length equals 15 residues. In DNA form, the CDR3 reads TGTGCCAGCAGTTACGTCCCCGGACAAGACTACGAGCAGTACTTC. It yields the protein CASSYVPGQDYEQYF.

A few counts support this clonotype. This chain links TRBV6-5 with TRBJ1-5, with a tentative D call TRBD1 (5 bases). Per the germline V gene, CDR1 is MNHEY and CDR2 is SVGAGI. V was trimmed by 4 bases and J by 3 bases, leaving 22 bases between them. The CDR3 covers 18 residues. In DNA form, the CDR3 reads TGTGCCAGCAGTTCGTTGTATTCGGGGGAGGACCACAATCAGCCCCAGCATTTT. Its protein product is CASSSLYSGEDHNQPQHF.

The V and J genes are TRBV5-1 and TRBJ2-3; 7 nucleotides agree with TRBD1. From germline, CDR1 is SGHRS and CDR2 YFSETQ. This CDR3 is 16 amino acids long. The J segment lost 0 bases and the V segment lost 0 bases, leaving 4 bases of the junction unmatched. The DNA for the CDR3 is TGCGCCAGCAGCTTGGTACAGGGGCCTAGCACAGATACGCAGTATTTT. It yields the protein CASSLVQGPSTDTQYF.